The present T cell receptor (beta chain) was sequenced within a study of blood T cell repertoires in COVID-19. Across the whole study: The samples span acute and convalescent COVID-19 from the United States, Italy and Spain.

The V gene's germline CDR1 is MNHEY and CDR2 SVGAGI. Trimming shortened V by 10 bases and J by 6 bases, and 18 bases separated the two germline ends. The CDR3 contains 13 residues. Original methodology: Reference gene primer amplification in the assay estimated nucleated cell counts. The protocol was immunoSEQ multiplex PCR, while the TCRdb copy is restricted to in-frame clones and leaves out a portion. That table gives V, J and clone size, and the DNA gave D and trimming. Altogether about 62,000 clones are present, 80% to 90% being singletons, with the ten largest covering under 1.5%. The receptor's source is an elderly woman with acute or convalescent COVID-19. The chain recombines TRBV6-5 with TRBJ1-2, with D possibly being TRBD1 (5 bases). The sequenced sample was peripheral blood. The CDR3 loop is CATSENRQHGYTF. The CDR3 DNA is TGTGCCACCTCCGAAAACAGGCAACATGGCTACACCTTC.